Below are 27 T cell receptor beta chains sequenced from a single sample in a study of cytomegalovirus exposure and HLA in healthy donors. The primer mix had 60 Vbeta and 13 Jbeta primers. Using immunoSEQ multiplex PCR, the repertoire was profiled, and TCRdb retains in-frame clones only, with some absent. The table lists 140,000 to 150,000 clones, roughly 80% of them singletons. The sequenced sample was PBMCs. The source of these receptors is a woman in her 40s in good health and CMV-seropositive.

This CDR3 reads CASRFEQGSYEQYF. The CDR3, as DNA: TGTGCCAGCAGGTTCGAGCAGGGCTCCTACGAGCAGTACTTC. V usage is TRBV6-6 and J usage is TRBJ2-5; a possible D gene is TRBD1 (5 bases). The J call may be incorrect, as the DNA end agrees better with TRBJ2-7. The CDR3 extends over 14 amino acids. Germline CDR1 MNHNY, CDR2 SVGAGI (reference sequence).

The V and J genes are TRBV7-9 and TRBJ1-1; D possibly corresponds to TRBD1 (6 bases). Germline CDR1 is SEHNR and CDR2 is FQNEAQ (reference sequence). V was shortened by 2 bases and J by 1 base, with 11 bases between the two germline ends. CDR3 size: 15 residues. Here the CDR3 DNA reads TGTGCCAGCAGCTTATTTGGACAGCAGAACACTGAAGCTTTCTTT. Its translation: CASSLFGQQNTEAFF.

This chain joins TRBV7-9 and TRBJ2-5; a possible D gene is TRBD2 (5 bases). V was pared by 5 bases and J by 5 bases, with 12 bases between. The CDR3 is made up of 13 amino acids. The V gene's germline CDR1 is SEHNR and CDR2 FQNEAQ (reference sequence). CDR3 sequence: CASSPTGEETQYF. In DNA form, the CDR3 reads TGTGCCAGCAGCCCTACCGGGGAGGAGACCCAGTACTTC.

This clone was detected only once. The chain recombines TRBV7-3 with TRBJ2-3; no clear D gene. Trimming cost V 5 bases and J 3 bases, with 9 bases left between them. This CDR3 is 13 amino acids long. Germline V gene lookup returns CDR1 SGHTA and CDR2 FQGTGA. The CDR3: CASSRVITDTQYF. Here the CDR3 DNA reads TGTGCCAGCAGCCGTGTTATTACAGATACGCAGTATTTT.

J is TRBJ2-5 and V is TRBV5-4; the D gene is possibly TRBD2 (7 bases). Germline V gene lookup returns CDR1 SGHNT and CDR2 YYREEE (reference sequence). V was clipped by 1 base and J by 4 bases, with 17 bases between them. The CDR3 consists of 16 residues. The CDR3 DNA reads TGTGCCAGCAGCTTGAGTTCCGGGGGGCTCGGAGAGACCCAGTACTTC. Its protein product is CASSLSSGGLGETQYF.

The chain has TRBV9 and TRBJ1-6, with D uncertain. V was cut by 0 bases and J by 8 bases, with 6 bases left in between. This CDR3 is 13 amino acids long. The V gene's germline CDR1 is SGDLS and CDR2 YYNGEE. The CDR3 reads CASSVASYSPLHF. The DNA for the CDR3 is TGTGCCAGCAGCGTAGCTAGTTATTCACCCCTCCACTTT.

The chain carries TRBV5-6 and TRBJ2-3; the match to TRBD2 covers 7 bases. The CDR3 is made up of 12 amino acids. The junction had 6 bases not matched to a gene; V was cut back by 10 bases and J by 4 bases. Germline V gives CDR1 SGHDT, CDR2 YYEEEE. CDR3 sequence (DNA): TGTGCCTCAAAAGCGGGACCAGATACGCAGTATTTT. This translates into CASKAGPDTQYF.

The CDR3 here is CASSSSGGRDTQYF. CDR3 nucleotides: TGCGCCAGCAGCTCTAGCGGGGGCAGAGATACGCAGTATTTT. The chain employs TRBV5-1 and TRBJ2-3; 10 nucleotides align to TRBD2. The CDR3 has 14 amino acids. The germline V gene encodes CDR1 SGHRS and CDR2 YFSETQ. Trimming removed 3 bases from V and 5 bases from J; junction bases left unmatched: 3.

The chain is built from TRBV25-1 and TRBJ1-2; 7 nucleotides match TRBD1. The CDR3 length is 13 residues. V lost 2 bases, J lost 8 bases, and 5 bases stayed unmatched. Germline V CDR1 and CDR2: MGHDK, SYGVNS. The CDR3 nucleotides read TGTGCCAGCAGTGAACCGGCAGGGGGGGGCTACACCTTC. Protein product: CASSEPAGGGYTF.

The chain uses TRBV19 and TRBJ1-4; tentative D call: TRBD1 (5 bases). Deletions cut 3 bases from V and 5 bases from J, with 13 bases between. In germline, CDR1 is LNHDA, CDR2 SQIVND (reference sequence). This CDR3 is 15 amino acids long. CDR3 DNA: TGTGCCAGTAGTATCAGGCGGGACGGAAATGAAAAACTGTTTTTT. Encoded protein: CASSIRRDGNEKLFF.

This chain joins TRBV6-5 and TRBJ1-3; 8 nucleotides match TRBD1. The CDR3 consists of 16 residues. J gave up 0 bases and V 4 bases, and 5 bases lay outside the gene matches. Germline values: CDR1 MNHEY, CDR2 SVGAGI. The CDR3 region has the DNA TGTGCCAGCAGTTCACGACAGGGGCACTCTGGAAACACCATATATTTT. Translating it yields CASSSRQGHSGNTIYF.

The rearrangement links TRBV7-2 to TRBJ2-5; 11 bases align to TRBD2. After removal of 1 base from V and 4 bases from J, the junction contained 2 bases not matched to a gene. Germline-derived CDR1 and CDR2 are SGHTA and FQGNSA. This CDR3 is built from 15 residues. As DNA, the CDR3 is TGTGCCAGCAGCTTAGGACTAGCGGGGAGAGAGACCCAGTACTTC. As protein: CASSLGLAGRETQYF.

The chain carries TRBV5-1 and TRBJ2-1; TRBD2 matches at 12 bases. V was pared by 3 bases and J by 10 bases, with 8 bases of the junction left unmatched. The CDR3 consists of 15 residues. The germline gives CDR1 SGHRS, CDR2 YFSETQ. The CDR3 DNA reads TGCGCCAGCAGCTCACTAGCGGGGGGATTCGCGGAGCAGTTCTTC. Translating it yields CASSSLAGGFAEQFF.

This clone was seen only a few times. The chain employs TRBV6-5 and TRBJ1-3; the D gene is possibly TRBD1 (6 bases). This CDR3 contains 14 residues. The V gene's germline CDR1 is MNHEY and CDR2 SVGAGI. The ends were cut back, 2 bases at V and 4 bases at J, with 9 bases in the middle. The CDR3 nucleotides are TGTGCCAGCAGTTACGACAGGCGAGGAAACACCATATATTTT. It yields the protein CASSYDRRGNTIYF.

This sequence joins TRBV5-4 and TRBJ2-1, with TRBD2 matching over 10 bases. Germline CDR1 reads SGHNT; CDR2 reads YYREEE (reference sequence). The junction had 7 bases not matched to a gene; V was cut back by 2 bases and J by 2 bases. The CDR3 consists of 17 residues. CDR3 residues: CASSLGSSGGAYNEQFF. Here the CDR3 DNA reads TGTGCCAGCAGCTTAGGGTCTAGCGGGGGCGCCTACAATGAGCAGTTCTTC.

The count of this clone is one. The rearrangement links TRBV5-4 to TRBJ2-5; maybe TRBD1 (6 bases). The CDR3 is made up of 13 amino acids. CDR1 is SGHNT, CDR2 YYREEE, per germline (reference sequence). Trimming removed 5 bases from V and 2 bases from J, with 10 bases in between. CDR3: CASRRGQQETQYF. The CDR3 DNA reads TGTGCCAGCAGGCGTGGACAGCAAGAGACCCAGTACTTC.

The J gene is TRBJ2-5, the V gene TRBV27; 16 bases fit TRBD2. V gave up 5 bases and J gave up 1 base; unmatched junction bases: 16. The CDR3 spans 21 residues. Germline CDR1 is MNHEY and CDR2 is SMNVEV (reference sequence). CDR3 region: CASSPRLPGLAGGPSQETQYF. CDR3 in DNA: TGTGCCAGCAGTCCGCGATTACCGGGACTAGCGGGGGGGCCGAGCCAAGAGACCCAGTACTTC.

Many counts were recorded for this clone. The chain is built from TRBV10-2 and TRBJ1-1, with D possibly TRBD1 on 6 matching bases. Trimming pared 3 bases from V and 2 bases from J, leaving 13 bases between. The V gene's germline CDR1 is WSHSY and CDR2 SAAADI. There are 15 residues in the CDR3. In DNA, the CDR3 is TGCGCCAGCAGTGAAGGGGGGGCGATCAACACTGAAGCTTTCTTT. It is translated as CASSEGGAINTEAFF.

The chain is built from TRBV19 and TRBJ1-1, with 8 positions matching TRBD1. Germline V gene sequence: CDR1 LNHDA, CDR2 SQIVND (reference sequence). V lost 4 bases and J lost 5; bases outside the gene matches: 3. The CDR3 extends over 13 amino acids. CDR3 protein: CASSTDRGTEAFF. The DNA of the CDR3 is TGTGCCAGTAGTACTGACAGGGGAACTGAAGCTTTCTTT.

This clone was seen a single time. J is TRBJ2-7 and V is TRBV28; D is perhaps TRBD1 (6 bases). The CDR3 consists of 13 residues. Germline V gives CDR1 MDHEN, CDR2 SYDVKM. V was trimmed by 3 bases and J by 6 bases, leaving 12 bases between them. The CDR3: CASSLLARGEQYF. The CDR3, as DNA: TGTGCCAGCAGTTTGCTGGCCAGGGGCGAGCAGTACTTC.

V usage is TRBV5-4 and J usage is TRBJ2-3; TRBD2 aligns across 11 bases. Germline V gives CDR1 SGHNT, CDR2 YYREEE (reference sequence). This CDR3 is built from 17 residues. V was pared by 0 bases and J by 6 bases, with 9 bases of the junction left unmatched. The CDR3 loop reads CASSLGGASGGRDTQYF. The CDR3, as DNA: TGTGCCAGCAGCTTGGGGGGGGCTAGCGGGGGGCGGGATACGCAGTATTTT.

The V call is TRBV6-4, the J call TRBJ1-5, with a possible D match to TRBD1 (6 bases). V was clipped by 9 bases and J by 4 bases, with 19 bases between them. The CDR3 length is 15 residues. Germline CDR1 MRHNA, CDR2 SNTAGT. CDR3 region: CASWGGRPLNQPQHF. For the CDR3, the DNA is TGTGCCAGTTGGGGGGGCAGACCTCTTAATCAGCCCCAGCATTTT.

This sequence joins TRBV7-7 and TRBJ2-2, with a possible D match to TRBD2 (5 bases). The CDR3 is made up of 17 amino acids. CDR1 and CDR2 (germline): SSHAT, FNYEAQ (reference sequence). Trimming stripped 5 bases from V and 1 base from J, with 17 bases between. The CDR3 spells CASSPATGAGNTGELFF. The DNA for the CDR3 is TGTGCCAGCAGCCCCGCCACCGGTGCGGGGAACACCGGGGAGCTGTTTTTT. The full variable domain, its missing parts supplied by reference TRBV7-7 and TRBJ2-2, is GAGVSQSPRYKVTKRGQDVTLRCDPISSHATLYWYQQALGQGPEFLTYFNYEAQPDKSGLPSDRFSAERPEGSISTLTIQRTEQRDSAMYRCASSPATGAGNTGELFFGEGSRLTVL.

The chain joins TRBV5-1 to TRBJ1-2; possible D gene TRBD1, 5 bases. Trimming pared 3 bases from V and 3 bases from J, leaving 12 bases between. CDR1 and CDR2 (germline): SGHRS, YFSETQ. This CDR3 region has 14 residues. CDR3 sequence: CASSWGRGDYGYTF. In DNA, the CDR3 is TGCGCCAGCAGCTGGGGACGGGGGGACTATGGCTACACCTTC. Using reference TRBV5-1 and TRBJ1-2 for the parts outside the CDR3, the full variable domain is KAGVTQTPRYLIKTRGQQVTLSCSPISGHRSVSWYQQTPGQGLQFLFEYFSETQRNKGNFPGRFSGRQFSNSRSEMNVSTLELGDSALYLCASSWGRGDYGYTFGSGTRLTVV.

The chain links TRBV11-2 to TRBJ1-1; TRBD1 might be the D (5 bases). Between the trimmed V and J ends, which lost 5 bases and 0 bases, there was a span of 10 bases. This CDR3 contains 14 residues. Germline CDR1 SGHAT, CDR2 FQNNGV. CDR3: CASSPGTMNTEAFF. For the CDR3, the DNA is TGTGCCAGCAGCCCCGGGACTATGAACACTGAAGCTTTCTTT.

The chain carries TRBV30 and TRBJ1-1; D remains unclear. This CDR3 is 13 amino acids long. V was shortened by 0 bases and J by 7 bases, with 12 bases between the two germline ends. Germline V lookup: CDR1 GTSNPN, CDR2 SVGIG (reference sequence). The CDR3 coding sequence is TGTGCCTGGAGTGTTACAGCCTTAAGTGAAGCTTTCTTT. This gives the protein CAWSVTALSEAFF.

This sequence joins TRBV5-6 and TRBJ1-1; D unclear. The V gene lost 2 bases and the J gene lost 2 bases, with 10 bases spanning the gap. The CDR3 length is 14 residues. From germline, CDR1 is SGHDT and CDR2 YYEEEE. CDR3: CASSFGLHNTEAFF. CDR3 coding DNA: TGTGCCAGCAGCTTTGGGCTCCACAACACTGAAGCTTTCTTT.